A single sample is the source of the 32 T cell receptor beta chains below, sequenced in a study of cytomegalovirus exposure and HLA in healthy donors. 13 Jbeta primers and 60 Vbeta primers were used for the PCR. The protocol was immunoSEQ multiplex PCR, while the TCRdb copy is restricted to in-frame clones and leaves out a portion. This table holds roughly 33,000 clones. Sequencing was performed on PBMCs. All receptors derive from a woman aged 40 to 50 in good health and CMV-seropositive.

V and J are TRBV18 and TRBJ1-1; 9 bases map to TRBD1. Germline V gene lookup returns CDR1 KGHSH and CDR2 LQKENI. Germline trimming cut 6 bases from V and 3 bases from J; bases unmatched to any gene: 8. The CDR3 is 15 amino acids. The CDR3 DNA sequence: TGTGCCAGCTCGCCCACAGGGGGCTGGGACACTGAAGCTTTCTTT. Amino acid sequence: CASSPTGGWDTEAFF.

The V gene is TRBV6-1, the J gene TRBJ1-1; D call uncertain. The V gene's germline CDR1 is MNHNS and CDR2 SASEGT. Trimming removed 2 bases at V and 10 bases at J, with 14 bases between. The CDR3 runs 13 residues. The CDR3: CASSEHNRRAAFF. Written as DNA, the CDR3 is TGTGCCAGCAGTGAACATAATCGTCGCGCAGCTTTCTTT.

The chain recombines TRBV5-1 with TRBJ2-1; 11 bases match TRBD1. This CDR3 region has 15 residues. V lost 4 bases to trimming and J lost 7 bases; unmatched junction nucleotides: 7. The germline V gene encodes CDR1 SGHRS and CDR2 YFSETQ. CDR3 region: CASSNRDRGGNEQFF. The CDR3 DNA follows: TGCGCCAGCAGCAACCGGGACAGGGGGGGAAATGAGCAGTTCTTC.

The J gene is TRBJ1-2, the V gene TRBV18; 12 positions match TRBD1. V trimming: 3 bases; J trimming: 6 bases; junction bases outside the gene matches: 8. There are 16 residues in the CDR3. Germline values: CDR1 KGHSH, CDR2 LQKENI. CDR3 residues: CASSPMTGTGGDGYTF. CDR3 nucleotide sequence: TGTGCCAGCTCACCGATGACCGGGACAGGGGGCGATGGCTACACCTTC.

The CDR3 DNA is TGCGCCAGCAGCTTGGGGCCCGAAAACTATGGCTACACCTTC. It yields the protein CASSLGPENYGYTF. The chain has TRBV5-1 and TRBJ1-2; D not certain. Per the germline V gene, CDR1 is SGHRS and CDR2 is YFSETQ. The CDR3 length is 14 residues. The V end lost 0 bases, the J end lost 2 bases, and 8 bases lay between the germline ends. The full variable domain, in which reference TRBV5-1 and TRBJ1-2 provide the parts outside the CDR3, is KAGVTQTPRYLIKTRGQQVTLSCSPISGHRSVSWYQQTPGQGLQFLFEYFSETQRNKGNFPGRFSGRQFSNSRSEMNVSTLELGDSALYLCASSLGPENYGYTFGSGTRLTVV.

The chain recombines TRBV5-1 with TRBJ2-1; 10 bases are shared with TRBD2. Germline-derived CDR1 and CDR2 are SGHRS and YFSETQ. The CDR3 is 14 residues long. After removal of 2 bases from V and 9 bases from J, the junction contained 5 bases not matched to a gene. The CDR3 coding sequence is TGCGCCAGCAGCTTCGCTAGCGGGAGTCGTGAGCAGTTCTTC. Its translation: CASSFASGSREQFF.

V and J are TRBV11-1 and TRBJ2-1, with a possible D match to TRBD1 (6 bases). V was shortened by 5 bases and J by 0 bases, with 11 bases between the two germline ends. The germline gives CDR1 SGHAT, CDR2 FQDESV (reference sequence). This CDR3 contains 15 residues. CDR3 nucleotide sequence: TGTGCCAGCAGCCCGGGACATAGCTCCTACAATGAGCAGTTCTTC. As protein: CASSPGHSSYNEQFF.

This sequence joins TRBV6-1 and TRBJ2-7; D perhaps matches TRBD2 (6 bases). Germline values: CDR1 MNHNS, CDR2 SASEGT. Trimming cost V 7 bases and J 5 bases, with 18 bases left between them. There are 14 residues in the CDR3. The CDR3 bases are TGTGCCAGCACGGTGGGGGGTACTTTAAACGAGCAGTACTTC. Translating gives CASTVGGTLNEQYF.

The chain combines TRBV6-1 with TRBJ2-7; D unclear. The length of the CDR3 is 12 residues. Germline lookup yields CDR1 MNHNS and CDR2 SASEGT. The ends were cut back, 2 bases at V and 3 bases at J, with 5 bases in the middle. The chain's CDR3 is CASSEHGYEQYF. The DNA of the CDR3 is TGTGCCAGCAGTGAACACGGCTACGAGCAGTACTTC.

The V call is TRBV2, the J call TRBJ1-2; 9 bases fit TRBD1. From germline, CDR1 is SNHLY and CDR2 FYNNEI. Trimming removed 7 bases from V and 1 base from J; junction bases left unmatched: 7. The CDR3 is made up of 15 amino acids. CDR3 region: CASIPDRGHNYGYTF. The CDR3 DNA reads as TGTGCCAGCATCCCGGACAGGGGACATAACTATGGCTACACCTTC.

The chain is built from TRBV30 and TRBJ2-5; 8 bases agree with TRBD2. CDR1 and CDR2 from the germline V gene are GTSNPN and SVGIG (reference sequence). With V trimmed by 5 bases and J by 5 bases, 7 bases remained unmatched. This CDR3 spans 13 amino acids. CDR3: CAWGPGGRETQYF. The CDR3 DNA sequence: TGTGCCTGGGGACCGGGAGGGCGGGAGACCCAGTACTTC.

The chain carries TRBV29-1 and TRBJ2-4, with TRBD2 identical over 8 bases. Trimming removed 3 bases from V and 6 bases from J; junction bases left unmatched: 4. The length of the CDR3 is 13 residues. The germline gives CDR1 SQVTM, CDR2 ANQGSEA. CDR3 nucleotide sequence: TGCAGCGTTGAGGCGGGAGGTGGAAACATTCAGTACTTC. Amino acids: CSVEAGGGNIQYF.

This chain joins TRBV10-3 and TRBJ2-5; perhaps TRBD2 as D (5 bases). The CDR3 totals 14 residues. The V end was cut by 4 bases, the J end by 5 bases, with 14 bases between. Germline loops: CDR1 ENHRY, CDR2 SYGVKD. In DNA, the CDR3 is TGTGCCATCAGTGCAGTGTCTAGCAAGGAGACCCAGTACTTC. The encoded protein is CAISAVSSKETQYF.

V gene TRBV6-1 combines with J gene TRBJ1-2; 9 nucleotides align to TRBD1. The germline CDR1 and CDR2 sequences are MNHNS and SASEGT. V shed 3 bases and J 13 bases; nucleotides not matched to a gene: 12. The CDR3 is 14 residues long. The CDR3, as DNA: TGTGCCAGCAGTGAGACAGGGGGTGCGACCTCCTTCACCTTC. It yields the protein CASSETGGATSFTF.

The V and J genes are TRBV7-9 and TRBJ2-1, with TRBD2 matching 7 bases. The germline V gene encodes CDR1 SEHNR and CDR2 FQNEAQ (reference sequence). The CDR3 loop spans 14 amino acids. Trimming took 1 base from V and 10 from J; bases not matched to a gene: 7. The CDR3 bases are TGTGCCAGCAGCTTAGAACTTACGGGAGGCGAGCAGTTCTTC. Its translation is CASSLELTGGEQFF.

The CDR3 region is CATSRDVNEKLFF. The CDR3 region has the DNA TGTGCCACCAGCAGAGACGTGAATGAAAAACTGTTTTTT. The chain has TRBV15 and TRBJ1-4; D ambiguous. CDR3 length: 13 amino acids. In germline, CDR1 is LNHNV, CDR2 YYDKDF (reference sequence). Trimming removed 0 bases at V and 5 bases at J, with 4 bases between. The complete variable domain, with remaining parts taken from reference TRBV15 and TRBJ1-4, reads DAMVIQNPRYQVTQFGKPVTLSCSQTLNHNVMYWYQQKSSQAPKLLFHYYDKDFNNEADTPDNFQSRRPNTSFCFLDIRSPGLGDTAMYLCATSRDVNEKLFFGSGTQLSVL.

The rearrangement joins TRBV27 to TRBJ2-7, with D possibly TRBD2 on 6 matching bases. Germline V gene sequence: CDR1 MNHEY, CDR2 SMNVEV (reference sequence). Trimming removed 6 bases at V and 7 bases at J, with 22 bases between. This CDR3 is built from 15 residues. The CDR3 DNA follows: TGTGCCAGCAGACCAGTCCGGGACTCACACGGAGAGCAGTACTTC. Translating it yields CASRPVRDSHGEQYF.

The rearrangement links TRBV9 to TRBJ2-7; TRBD1 aligns across 8 bases. Germline CDR1 and CDR2: SGDLS and YYNGEE. CDR3 length: 15 amino acids. J was trimmed by 2 bases and V by 0 bases; bases with no gene match: 4. CDR3 region: CASSVGGQDTYEQYF. CDR3 sequence (DNA): TGTGCCAGCAGCGTAGGGGGACAGGACACCTACGAGCAGTACTTC.

V gene TRBV7-3 combines with J gene TRBJ2-2, with TRBD2 matching 12 bases. The CDR3 length is 15 residues. Looked up from germline, CDR1 is SGHTA and CDR2 is FQGTGA. V gave up 5 bases and J gave up 3 bases; unmatched junction bases: 1. CDR3 in amino acids: CASSLAGGDTGELFF. DNA of the CDR3: TGTGCCAGCAGCCTAGCGGGAGGGGACACCGGGGAGCTGTTTTTT.

V and J are TRBV5-1 and TRBJ2-1; TRBD2 aligns across 9 bases. The V segment lost 1 base and the J segment 5 bases; nucleotides outside the gene matches: 4. Germline V gene data show CDR1 as SGHRS and CDR2 as YFSETQ. This CDR3 has 15 residues. This CDR3 reads CASSLSGRRDNEQFF. The DNA of the CDR3 is TGCGCCAGCAGCTTGAGCGGGAGGCGGGACAATGAGCAGTTCTTC.

The rearrangement links TRBV9 to TRBJ2-1; 9 bases are a match to TRBD2. V trimming: 1 base; J trimming: 15 bases; junction bases outside the gene matches: 11. Germline assignment: CDR1 SGDLS and CDR2 YYNGEE. CDR3 length: 14 amino acids. CDR3 residues: CASSVSGTSRTPFF. In DNA, the CDR3 is TGTGCCAGCAGCGTAAGTGGGACTAGCCGAACTCCGTTCTTC. Variable domain in full (rest from reference TRBV9 and TRBJ2-1): DSGVTQTPKHLITATGQRVTLRCSPRSGDLSVYWYQQSLDQGLQFLIQYYNGEERAKGNILERFSAQQFPDLHSELNLSSLELGDSALYFCASSVSGTSRTPFFGPGTRLTVL.

The chain is built from TRBV6-5 and TRBJ2-1; D not resolved. Germline V gene sequence: CDR1 MNHEY, CDR2 SVGAGI. The germline V and J ends were trimmed by 2 bases and 1 base, with 9 bases remaining between them. This CDR3 spans 15 amino acids. The CDR3 region is CASSYTPQSYNEQFF. CDR3 sequence (DNA): TGTGCCAGCAGTTACACCCCACAGTCCTACAATGAGCAGTTCTTC.

This chain links TRBV30 with TRBJ1-1; unclear D gene. Trimming took off 5 bases at V and 0 bases at J, with 4 bases between the two ends. CDR1 and CDR2 from the germline V gene are GTSNPN and SVGIG (reference sequence). The CDR3 covers 11 residues. The CDR3 spells CAWQMNTEAFF. As DNA, the CDR3 is TGTGCCTGGCAAATGAACACTGAAGCTTTCTTT.

This chain links TRBV9 with TRBJ2-1, with TRBD1 matching 7 bases. V trimming: 1 base; J trimming: 6 bases; junction bases outside the gene matches: 1. CDR3 length equals 13 residues. The V gene's germline CDR1 is SGDLS and CDR2 YYNGEE. The CDR3 nucleotides are TGTGCCAGCAGCGTATACAGGGGCAATGAGCAGTTCTTC. This codes for CASSVYRGNEQFF.

This sequence joins TRBV11-1 and TRBJ2-5; the D gene is possibly TRBD2 (6 bases). Germline V gene sequence: CDR1 SGHAT, CDR2 FQDESV (reference sequence). This CDR3 contains 13 residues. V dropped 4 bases and J dropped 2 bases, with 8 bases sitting between them. CDR3 in DNA: TGTGCCAGCAGCTGGGGGGAACAAGAGACCCAGTACTTC. This encodes CASSWGEQETQYF.

The J gene is TRBJ1-1, the V gene TRBV7-3; TRBD1 aligns across 7 bases. The germline V gene has CDR1 SGHTA and CDR2 FQGTGA. This CDR3 has 14 residues. V lost 5 bases and J lost 2; bases outside the gene matches: 5. As DNA, the CDR3 is TGTGCCAGCAGCCCCCGGACAGGCAACACTGAAGCTTTCTTT. This sequence encodes CASSPRTGNTEAFF. Complete variable domain (other parts from reference TRBV7-3 and TRBJ1-1): GAGVSQTPSNKVTEKGKYVELRCDPISGHTALYWYRQSLGQGPEFLIYFQGTGAADDSGLPNDRFFAVRPEGSVSTLKIQRTERGDSAVYLCASSPRTGNTEAFFGQGTRLTVV.

V gene TRBV7-2 combines with J gene TRBJ1-2; a possible D gene is TRBD1 (6 bases). The germline V gene has CDR1 SGHTA and CDR2 FQGNSA. This CDR3 contains 14 residues. The V gene lost 5 bases and the J gene lost 4 bases, with 14 bases spanning the gap. The CDR3 here is CASSAQGLRYGYTF. The CDR3 nucleotides are TGTGCCAGCAGCGCCCAGGGGCTCCGCTATGGCTACACCTTC.

The V call is TRBV28, the J call TRBJ1-2; 7 bases map to TRBD1. This CDR3 has 15 amino acids. Per germline, CDR1 MDHEN and CDR2 SYDVKM. Unmatched junction bases numbered 9, after V lost 4 bases and J lost 4 bases. The CDR3, as DNA: TGTGCCAGCAGTTCCTCGGGACAGATCCTCTATGGCTACACCTTC. Its protein is CASSSSGQILYGYTF.

The chain carries TRBV2 and TRBJ1-1; possible D gene TRBD1, 5 bases. CDR1 and CDR2 from the germline V gene are SNHLY and FYNNEI. The V and J ends lost 8 bases and 1 base respectively, with 17 bases between them. This CDR3 spans 15 amino acids. CDR3 sequence: CASSGPGGRNTEAFF. In DNA form, the CDR3 reads TGTGCCAGCTCAGGGCCAGGTGGAAGGAACACTGAAGCTTTCTTT.

The CDR3 reads CASSPDGALNQPQHF. CDR3 bases: TGTGCCAGCAGTCCAGATGGGGCTCTAAATCAGCCCCAGCATTTT. The rearrangement joins TRBV9 to TRBJ1-5; TRBD1 is a possible D gene (5 bases). V was trimmed by 5 bases and J by 4 bases, leaving 16 bases between them. This CDR3 contains 15 residues. CDR1 and CDR2 from the germline V gene are SGDLS and YYNGEE.

This chain links TRBV19 with TRBJ1-1; D ambiguous. The V end lost 4 bases, the J end lost 3 bases, and 6 bases lay between the germline ends. CDR3 length: 12 amino acids. Looked up from germline, CDR1 is LNHDA and CDR2 is SQIVND (reference sequence). The CDR3 is CASSNRYTEAFF. The CDR3, as DNA: TGTGCCAGTAGTAACAGATACACTGAAGCTTTCTTT.

This chain links TRBV7-9 with TRBJ2-2, with TRBD2 matching 14 bases. This CDR3 has 19 amino acids. Trimming at V came to 5 bases and at J to 5 bases, leaving 13 bases not matched to a gene. CDR1 SEHNR and CDR2 FQNEAQ come from the germline V gene (reference sequence). The CDR3 DNA is TGTGCCAGCAGCCCAGTGGGGGGACTAGCGGGAGTCGGTACCGGGGAGCTGTTTTTT. It codes for CASSPVGGLAGVGTGELFF.